The clone carrying this T cell receptor (beta chain) was seen repeatedly, ten times or more. The CDR3 has 13 residues. V gave up 0 bases and J gave up 6 bases, with 5 bases separating them. From germline, CDR1 is MNHEY and CDR2 SVGAGI. TCRdb processed the reads anew with MiXCR; each CDR3 protein has one entry. In the table there are under 800,000 distinct CDR3 sequences, roughly 26% of which are singletons. The entry originates in a study of T cell repertoires in cytomegalovirus infection. J is TRBJ2-2 and V is TRBV6-5; D is unresolved. The receptor was isolated from a human donor in good health (CMV status not recorded). Some clones in this sample may be carry-over from other donors' samples. Sequencing input: CD8+ T cells from PBMCs. In nucleotides, the CDR3 is TGTGCCAGCAGTTACTCTAGATCCGGGGAGCTGTTTTTT. Residues: CASSYSRSGELFF.